These 12 T cell receptor beta chains were all obtained from the same sample, sequenced in a study of cytomegalovirus exposure and HLA in healthy donors (dated by TCRdb to about 2017). The library was prepared using the immunoSEQ multiplex PCR assay. A mixture of 60 forward primers for TCR Vbeta segments and 13 reverse primers for TCR Jbeta segments was used in the multiplex PCR. TCRdb's version of the immuneACCESS table is confined to in-frame rearrangements and falls short of the full clone set. An unresolved V gene accounts for under half of the shortfall where checked; the remainder is of unknown origin. The sample table shows 170,000 or so clones, and around 80% are seen once. 1% of the sample comes from the top ten. The specimen sequenced was PBMCs. The receptors originated from a woman aged 45-65 years in good health and CMV-seropositive.

This clone was counted between two and nine times. Additional DNA sequences in this sample encode the identical CDR3. The V call is TRBV6-4, the J call TRBJ2-3, with 7 bases lining up with TRBD2. This CDR3 region has 14 residues. J lost 2 bases, V lost 3 bases, and 2 bases had no gene match. The V gene's germline CDR1 is MRHNA and CDR2 SNTAGT. In nucleotides, the CDR3 is TGTGCCAGCAGTGATGGGGGGGACACAGATACGCAGTATTTT. Amino acid sequence: CASSDGGDTDTQYF.

The V call is TRBV18, the J call TRBJ2-1; possibly TRBD2 for D (6 bases). The length of the CDR3 is 17 residues. V lost 3 bases to trimming and J lost 0 bases, with 15 bases between them. Germline lookup yields CDR1 KGHSH and CDR2 LQKENI. CDR3 nucleotides: TGTGCCAGCTCACCGGGGACTGGAAAGAGCTCCTACAATGAGCAGTTCTTC. This gives the protein CASSPGTGKSSYNEQFF.

The V gene is TRBV9, the J gene TRBJ2-7; 9 nucleotides match TRBD1. The CDR3 is 18 amino acids. V lost 3 bases, J lost 0 bases, and 13 bases stayed unmatched. CDR1 and CDR2 (germline): SGDLS, YYNGEE. CDR3 sequence reads: CASSAVPQGTGPSYEQYF. CDR3 nucleotides: TGTGCCAGCAGCGCTGTGCCTCAGGGGACAGGGCCCTCCTACGAGCAGTACTTC.

This chain joins TRBV27 and TRBJ2-1, with D maybe TRBD1 (7 bases). V lost 2 bases and J 4 bases, leaving 12 bases between the germline ends. Per the germline V gene, CDR1 is MNHEY and CDR2 is SMNVEV (reference sequence). The CDR3 covers 15 residues. Written as DNA, the CDR3 is TGTGCCAGCAGTTTAGGAGGGACAGCTTACAATGAGCAGTTCTTC. This encodes CASSLGGTAYNEQFF.

J is TRBJ2-1 and V is TRBV7-2, with D uncertain. Germline V gene lookup returns CDR1 SGHTA and CDR2 FQGNSA. The V end lost 0 bases, the J end lost 0 bases, and 3 bases lay between the germline ends. The CDR3 is 14 residues long. This CDR3 is CASSLAHSYNEQFF. DNA of the CDR3: TGTGCCAGCAGCTTAGCTCACTCCTACAATGAGCAGTTCTTC.

The chain carries TRBV9 and TRBJ1-3; D gene uncertain. This CDR3 contains 12 residues. V was pared by 7 bases and J by 2 bases, with 7 bases between. Germline values: CDR1 SGDLS, CDR2 YYNGEE. The CDR3 DNA is TGTGCCAGCGGGAGGGCTGGAAACACCATATATTTT. Amino acid sequence: CASGRAGNTIYF.

The rearrangement uses TRBV7-8 and TRBJ2-5; 7 bases are a match to TRBD1. The V gene's germline CDR1 is SGHVS and CDR2 FQNEAQ. V was clipped by 3 bases and J by 3 bases; unmatched bases: 1. This CDR3 contains 13 residues. The CDR3 region has the DNA TGTGCCAGCAGCTTCGGACAGGAAGAGACCCAGTACTTC. Its translation: CASSFGQEETQYF.

As to this clone: At one end the junction does not follow the germline gene, possibly because of a read error. The V and J genes are TRBV11-2 and TRBJ2-4; 8 bases match TRBD1. Looked up from germline, CDR1 is SGHAT and CDR2 is FQNNGV. The CDR3 covers 14 residues. CDR3 loop: CASSSQGARNIQYF. CDR3 sequence (DNA): TGTGCCAGCAGCAGTCAGGGGGCCAGAAACATTCAGTACTTC.

V is TRBV21-1 and J is TRBJ1-1. TRBV21-1 counts as a pseudogene. The CDR3 has 12 amino acids. The DNA for the CDR3 is TGTGCCAGCAGCCACAGGAGGGCTGAAGCTTTCTTT. Protein sequence: CASSHRRAEAFF.

The chain couples TRBV4-2 to TRBJ1-4; the D is unclear. V lost 3 bases and J lost 0, with 14 bases in between. CDR1 and CDR2 (germline): LGHNA, YNFKEQ. CDR3 size: 17 residues. CDR3 in amino acids: CASSHAFRRATNEKLFF. The CDR3 coding sequence is TGTGCCAGCAGCCATGCCTTTCGGCGGGCAACTAATGAAAAACTGTTTTTT.

Only a few counts were recorded for this clone. This sequence joins TRBV7-2 and TRBJ2-5; 12 bases agree with TRBD2. Germline V gene lookup returns CDR1 SGHTA and CDR2 FQGNSA. CDR3 size: 16 residues. The trim removed 5 bases at V and 1 base at J, leaving 5 bases unmatched. The CDR3 sequence: CASSGGLAGPQETQYF. CDR3 nucleotides: TGTGCCAGCAGCGGAGGACTAGCGGGACCCCAAGAGACCCAGTACTTC.

The gene calls are TRBV28 and TRBJ1-3; the match to TRBD1 covers 9 bases. This CDR3 region has 16 residues. J was trimmed by 3 bases and V by 6 bases; bases with no gene match: 9. Looked up from germline, CDR1 is MDHEN and CDR2 is SYDVKM. The DNA for the CDR3 is TGTGCCAGCAGACGGGGGGGACAGGGCTTTGGAAACACCATATATTTT. It yields the protein CASRRGGQGFGNTIYF.